Listed here are 6 T cell receptor beta chains from one sample, sequenced in a study of patients and donors after allogeneic stem cell transplantation. One entry per CDR3 protein results from TCRdb running MiXCR on the RT-PCR reads. The sample lists about 150,000 distinct CDR3 sequences; 30% to 45% were seen once. The sequencing input was blood, either unsorted or a sorted T cell fraction (not recorded which). The receptor source for this set is a human donor who was either an allogeneic HSCT recipient or a stem cell or donor lymphocyte infusion donor (not recorded which). It is not recorded whose cells these are; they may come from a transplant donor.

The rearrangement joins TRBV12-3 or TRBV12-4 to TRBJ1-3; D unclear. V was cut by 7 bases and J by 0 bases, with 16 bases left in between. CDR3 size: 16 residues. The CDR3: CASTYKLSVSGNTIYF. CDR3 nucleotides: TGTGCCAGCACTTATAAATTGTCAGTCTCTGGAAACACCATATATTTT.

The chain recombines TRBV27 with TRBJ2-7; 8 bases align to TRBD1. J lost 0 bases, V lost 6 bases, and 7 bases had no gene match. The CDR3 spans 15 residues. Looked up from germline, CDR1 is MNHEY and CDR2 is SMNVEV (reference sequence). CDR3 DNA sequence: TGTGCCAGCAGCCTGGCGACAGGGGTCTCCTACGAGCAGTACTTC. Encoded protein: CASSLATGVSYEQYF.

This rearrangement joins TRBV13 to TRBJ1-6, with D uncertain. The germline gives CDR1 PRHDT, CDR2 FYEKMQ (reference sequence). V was trimmed by 6 bases and J by 2 bases, leaving 17 bases between them. This CDR3 spans 17 amino acids. The CDR3 DNA follows: TGTGCCAGCAGGGGTTGGAATGGGGTGGCCTATAATTCACCCCTCCACTTT. It encodes CASRGWNGVAYNSPLHF.

This chain uses TRBV29-1 with TRBJ1-4, with D possibly matching TRBD1 (6 bases). V lost 3 bases, J lost 6 bases, and 11 bases lay in between. CDR3 length: 13 amino acids. Per the germline V gene, CDR1 is SQVTM and CDR2 is ANQGSEA. CDR3 in DNA: TGCAGCGTTGATGGGTCAGGGGATGAAAAACTGTTTTTT. Protein: CSVDGSGDEKLFF.

The count of this clonotype is one. The V and J genes are TRBV27 and TRBJ1-1; no definite D call. Trimming shortened V by 0 bases and J by 6 bases, and 8 bases separated the two germline ends. This CDR3 region has 13 residues. Looked up from germline, CDR1 is MNHEY and CDR2 is SMNVEV (reference sequence). The CDR3 sequence is CASSLSGPAEAFF. Written as DNA, the CDR3 is TGTGCCAGCAGTTTATCGGGCCCCGCTGAAGCTTTCTTT.

The chain is built from TRBV15 and TRBJ2-4; 8 bases map to TRBD1. V gave up 3 bases and J gave up 1 base; unmatched junction bases: 8. Germline CDR1 reads LNHNV; CDR2 reads YYDKDF (reference sequence). The CDR3 covers 17 residues. This CDR3 reads CATSSTTGEEAKNIQYF. CDR3 coding DNA: TGTGCCACCAGCAGCACGACAGGGGAGGAGGCCAAAAACATTCAGTACTTC.